The entry below gives a single T cell receptor beta chain sequence along with its context. Its antigen remains unknown. This entry belongs to a study of T cells expressing NK-cell markers. The overall study: There were seven HCMV-seropositive donors and one seronegative donor among the eight sequenced.

The CDR3 sequence is 15 residues long. Germline CDR1 and CDR2: DFQATT and SNEGSKA (reference sequence). Making the TCR beta cDNA relied on 5'RACE template switching with UMIs. TCRdb reprocessed the 5' RACE reads and keeps a single row for each CDR3 protein, giving no DNA. The sample table includes 130,000 to 150,000 distinct CDR3 sequences. Study conclusions and caveats: Each of 6 or 7 donors carried dominant NKG2C+ clonotypes accounting for roughly 1.0-7.0% of CD8+ T cells. Whether expanded NKG2C-expressing T cell clones recognize HCMV is unknown.

The sequencing input was blood T cells: a sorted CD56 or NKG2C T cell subset, CD4+ or CD8+ T cells, or bulk PBMC T cells (not recorded which). The rearrangement links TRBV20-1 to TRBJ1-5; without DNA, the TCRdb call of TRBD1 cannot be checked. The clonotype comes from a man younger than 35 in good health. The CDR3 protein is CSAEFQGRQGQPQHF.